These T cell receptor beta chains were read from a single sample in a study of blood T cell repertoires in COVID-19. The repertoire was sequenced with immunoSEQ multiplex PCR; TCRdb's copy has only in-frame clones and lacks some. The sample carries some 290,000 clones, roughly 91% recorded once. The sample taken for sequencing was PBMCs or T cells enriched from blood (not recorded which). Source of these receptors: a woman aged 40 to 55 with acute COVID-19. Both conserved end residues are part of each CDR3. D genes are given only for firm matches. Not all rows give a size; the values are once, few, many and, for expanded clones, a class.

cdr3_nt	cdr3_aa	v_call	clone_size	d_call	j_call
TGTGCCAGGGGACAGGCCCCACAGGGTGAGCAGTTCTTC	CARGQAPQGEQFF	TRBV5-4	-	TRBD1	TRBJ2-1
TGTGCCAGCAGTGACAGGGTCAACGAGCAGTACTTC	CASSDRVNEQYF	TRBV25-1	-	-	TRBJ2-7
TGTGCCAGCAGCCAAGATCATAGCGTCCACAATGAGCAGTTCTTC	CASSQDHSVHNEQFF	TRBV3-1/TRBV3-2	-	-	TRBJ2-1
TGTGCCAGCAGCCCCGGGGGGGTCGACTATGGCTACACCTTC	CASSPGGVDYGYTF	TRBV9	-	-	TRBJ1-2
TGTGCCAGCAGATTCCAGGGGTCGATCGGGGAGCTGTTTTTT	CASRFQGSIGELFF	TRBV28	-	-	TRBJ2-2
TGTGCCAGCAGCCTTCGCACGGACTCGCAGACTCCGGATACGCAGTATTTT	CASSLRTDSQTPDTQYF	TRBV4-2	-	-	TRBJ2-3
TGTGCCACCAGTGATTTGCACAAGACGAACACCGGGGAGCTGTTTTTT	CATSDLHKTNTGELFF	TRBV24-1	-	-	TRBJ2-2
TGCAGTGCCGCAGGGGGTGGCTACACCTTC	CSAAGGGYTF	TRBV20-1	-	TRBD1	TRBJ1-2
TGCAGCGTTGATAGGGGTAACACAGATACGCAGTATTTT	CSVDRGNTDTQYF	TRBV29-1	-	-	TRBJ2-3
TGTGCCAGCAGCTTGGGTGCAGCGAGCACAGATACGCAGTATTTT	CASSLGAASTDTQYF	TRBV11-3	-	-	TRBJ2-3
TGTGCCAGCTCCCCTCTTGACAATGAGCAGTTCTTC	CASSPLDNEQFF	TRBV18	-	-	TRBJ2-1
TGTGCCAGCAGTGACCTAGCGGGGCGGACCCAGTACTTC	CASSDLAGRTQYF	TRBV2	once	TRBD2	TRBJ2-5
TGTGCCAGCAGCTTATCCTCCGGGACAGGGTGGGGCTACACCTTC	CASSLSSGTGWGYTF	TRBV7-2	-	TRBD1	TRBJ1-2
TGCGCCAGCAGCTTGACAGGGCCCAATCAGCCCCAGCATTTT	CASSLTGPNQPQHF	TRBV5-1	-	-	TRBJ1-5
TGCAGTGCTAGTCAGCGCTCAAACACCGGGGAGCTGTTTTTT	CSASQRSNTGELFF	TRBV20-1	-	-	TRBJ2-2
TGTGCCAGCAGCCTCCAGAGGTATGGCTACACCTTC	CASSLQRYGYTF	TRBV3-1/TRBV3-2	-	-	TRBJ1-2